Described below is a single TCR beta chain sequence and its context. What it binds is not known. This sample was included in a study of response to subunit inactivated influenza vaccine. Overall study results and limits: Only a handful of new T cells, the authors suggested, are recruited with each seasonal influenza vaccination.

TCRdb independently ran MiXCR on the RT-PCR reads; one entry per CDR3 protein. Here the sample spans about 570,000 distinct CDR3 sequences, about 11% being singletons. Germline assignment: CDR1 SGHVS and CDR2 FQNEAQ. The CDR3 runs 16 residues. The V gene end was trimmed by 0 bases and the J gene end by 7 bases; junction bases not matched to a gene: 4. The V gene is TRBV7-8, the J gene TRBJ1-6; TRBD1 matches at 9 bases. This clonotype originated in a man aged 50 or older who received an inactivated influenza vaccine. The starting material was PBMCs from blood, obtained on the day of vaccination. Here the CDR3 DNA reads TGTGCCAGCAGCTTAGCGCTACAGGGGGCGAATTCACCCCTCCACTTT. Amino acids: CASSLALQGANSPLHF.